This passage covers 3 T cell receptor beta chains from one sample sequenced in a study of blood T cell repertoires in COVID-19 (dated by TCRdb to about 2020). The protocol used for the library was the immunoSEQ multiplex PCR assay. TCRdb took over this immuneACCESS table, retaining in-frame rearrangements with V and J assigned. Such tables are incomplete; in checked studies, under half of the missing clones stem from an unresolved V gene, and the remainder is unexplained. The sample includes over 55,000 clones, with more than 90% observed a single time. Under 2.5% of the sample comes from the top ten. Sample: peripheral blood. These receptors came from a man aged 55 to 69 with acute or convalescent COVID-19.

The CDR3 DNA reads TGTGCCAGCAGTGAAGCTCCATTAGGACAGAAATCCTACGAGCAGTACTTC. It translates to CASSEAPLGQKSYEQYF. This chain connects TRBV6-1 to TRBJ2-7; maybe TRBD1 (6 bases). Trimming took 0 bases from V and 1 from J, leaving 16 bases between them. The CDR3 is made up of 17 amino acids. CDR1 is MNHNS, CDR2 SASEGT, per germline.

The rearrangement links TRBV9 to TRBJ1-5; D is unclear. CDR1 and CDR2 (germline): SGDLS, YYNGEE. The CDR3 has 13 residues. The V gene lost 2 bases and the J gene lost 9 bases, with 12 bases spanning the gap. This CDR3 is CASSVSTDRPQHF. The CDR3 DNA sequence: TGTGCCAGCAGCGTGTCGACTGACCGGCCCCAGCATTTT.

The chain has TRBV9 and TRBJ2-3; TRBD2 aligns across 10 bases. Germline V gene data show CDR1 as SGDLS and CDR2 as YYNGEE. The CDR3 extends over 16 amino acids. The V and J ends lost 3 bases and 5 bases, in that order; junction bases with no gene match: 9. For the CDR3, the DNA is TGTGCCAGCAGCGGCCCCCCTAGCGGGAGAATAGATACGCAGTATTTT. Translated: CASSGPPSGRIDTQYF. The full variable domain, in which reference TRBV9 and TRBJ2-3 provide the parts outside the CDR3, is DSGVTQTPKHLITATGQRVTLRCSPRSGDLSVYWYQQSLDQGLQFLIQYYNGEERAKGNILERFSAQQFPDLHSELNLSSLELGDSALYFCASSGPPSGRIDTQYFGPGTRLTVL.